This TCR beta chain was recorded in a study of blood T cell repertoires in COVID-19. Looking at the study overall: The United States, Italy and Spain supplied acute and convalescent COVID-19 samples.

Participants came from fewer than 25 US areas, aged roughly 18 to 95 years. The assay was immunoSEQ multiplex PCR, and TCRdb's table has in-frame clones only and misses some. In the table there are approximately 300,000 clones, approximately 90% of which are singletons. Germline V gives CDR1 SQVTM, CDR2 ANQGSEA. V lost 4 bases and J 0 bases, leaving 10 bases between the germline ends. The CDR3 loop spans 13 amino acids. Sequenced input: PBMCs or T cells enriched from blood (not recorded which). The rearrangement links TRBV29-1 to TRBJ2-7, with unresolved D. The clonotype comes from a woman aged 25 to 39 who had been exposed to COVID-19. In DNA, the CDR3 is TGCAGCGTTGCCCGCAGACTCTCCTACGAGCAGTACTTC. Translating it yields CSVARRLSYEQYF.